The clone carrying this T cell receptor (beta chain) was seen more than once but under ten times. The antigen remains undetermined. This entry is derived from a study of beta chain features in type 1 diabetes. Regarding the study as a whole: Type 1 diabetes patients had TCRB CDR3s that were shorter (moderately but significantly so) in all four CD4+ subsets. It was possible that PCR favored shorter templates, equally so in patients and controls.

Of the isolated RNA, all was reverse transcribed, and so the sequenced material was expressed TCRB transcripts. Profiling relied on immunoSEQ multiplex PCR, and the TCRdb table lists in-frame clones only, not all of them. The sample consists of 600,000 or so clones, roughly an eighth of them appearing once. Cells sorted by CD45RO/CCR7/CD25/CD127/CD95/CD27 comprised CD4+ naive, central memory, regulatory and stem cell-like memory cells. The CDR3 runs 15 residues. Deletions cut 3 bases from V and 2 bases from J, with 10 bases between. CDR1 is SEHNR, CDR2 FQNEAQ, per germline (reference sequence). The chain couples TRBV7-9 to TRBJ2-2, with D maybe TRBD2 (6 bases). The receptor's source is a man aged 18 to 30 with type 1 diabetes. Source material: naive CD4+ T cells from blood. CDR3 in amino acids: CASSLGGFNTGELFF. For the CDR3, the DNA is TGTGCCAGCAGCTTGGGGGGATTCAACACCGGGGAGCTGTTTTTT.